This T cell receptor (beta chain) was captured in a study of blood T cell repertoires in COVID-19. CDR1 and CDR2 from the germline V gene are SGHAT and FQNNGV. J gave up 4 bases and V 3 bases, and 8 bases lay outside the gene matches. The CDR3 covers 16 residues. TCRdb's table, derived via immunoSEQ multiplex PCR, lists solely in-frame clones and lacks some. The sample lists some 240,000 clones, roughly 92% occurring once. The receptor was isolated from a man in his fifties or sixties with COVID-19, enrolled during active disease. The sample consisted of peripheral blood. J is TRBJ2-1 and V is TRBV11-2; 8 bases match TRBD1. The CDR3 DNA reads as TGTGCCAGCAGCTTCCCGGGACAGGCTCAATACAATGAGCAGTTCTTC. Translation: CASSFPGQAQYNEQFF.